The next 16 T cell receptor beta chains were all read from a single sample in a study of cytomegalovirus exposure and HLA in healthy donors (dated by TCRdb to about 2017). The library came from the immunoSEQ multiplex PCR assay. For the multiplex PCR, a mixture combining 60 forward primers for TCR Vbeta segments and 13 reverse primers for TCR Jbeta segments was used. This is the immuneACCESS table as TCRdb keeps it, with only in-frame sequences that have V and J called. A part of the clones is gone; compared with another copy, unresolved V genes explain less than half, and the rest is unexplained. Present in this sample are approximately 35,000 clones, approximately 82% of which were seen just once. The top ten clones comprise 3.6% of the sample. The sample taken for sequencing was PBMCs. These receptors were taken from a woman aged 18-29 years in good health and CMV-seronegative.

This sequence joins TRBV6-4 and TRBJ2-6, with 7 bases matching TRBD2. CDR1 and CDR2 (germline): MRHNA, SNTAGT. V gave up 4 bases and J gave up 3 bases; unmatched junction bases: 3. CDR3 length: 15 amino acids. DNA for the CDR3: TGTGCCAGCAGTGCCCGGGGGGATGGGGCCAACGTCCTGACTTTC. Translation: CASSARGDGANVLTF.

This chain uses TRBV6-1 with TRBJ2-1; 11 bases align to TRBD1. Germline V gene sequence: CDR1 MNHNS, CDR2 SASEGT. V lost 6 bases, J lost 4 bases, and 2 bases stayed unmatched. This CDR3 has 14 amino acids. CDR3 DNA: TGTGCCAGCAGCGGACAGGGGGCATACAATGAGCAGTTCTTC. Translating it yields CASSGQGAYNEQFF.

The chain links TRBV29-1 to TRBJ1-2; D uncertain. This CDR3 comprises 12 residues. Germline CDR1 and CDR2: SQVTM and ANQGSEA. Deletions cut 7 bases from V and 1 base from J, with 10 bases between. In nucleotides, the CDR3 is TGCAGCGCCGCAGATTATAACTATGGCTACACCTTC. Protein product: CSAADYNYGYTF.

The rearrangement joins TRBV2 to TRBJ2-5, with 12 bases fitting TRBD2. The CDR3 spans 17 residues. J was trimmed by 0 bases and V by 5 bases; bases with no gene match: 7. Looked up from germline, CDR1 is SNHLY and CDR2 is FYNNEI. This chain's CDR3 is CASSRTSGAMYQETQYF. CDR3 sequence (DNA): TGTGCCAGCAGTAGGACTAGCGGGGCTATGTACCAAGAGACCCAGTACTTC.

CDR3 loop: CASSVDPGTSGAEVAYNEQFF. CDR3 coding DNA: TGTGCCAGCAGCGTGGACCCCGGGACTAGCGGGGCCGAGGTTGCCTACAATGAGCAGTTCTTC. The rearrangement uses TRBV9 and TRBJ2-1, with 13 bases fitting TRBD2. CDR1 and CDR2 (germline): SGDLS, YYNGEE. V gave up 2 bases and J gave up 2 bases; unmatched junction bases: 16. This CDR3 is 21 amino acids long.

The chain is built from TRBV19 and TRBJ1-2, with D perhaps matching TRBD1 (5 bases). This CDR3 has 14 amino acids. V lost 5 bases to trimming and J lost 4 bases, with 14 bases between them. Germline loops: CDR1 LNHDA, CDR2 SQIVND (reference sequence). The CDR3, as DNA: TGTGCCAGTAGTTCTCAGGGCAAGATCTATGGCTACACCTTC. Its protein is CASSSQGKIYGYTF.

This chain uses TRBV2 with TRBJ2-1, with D perhaps TRBD1 (6 bases). Trimming cost V 11 bases and J 8 bases, with 13 bases left between them. The V gene's germline CDR1 is SNHLY and CDR2 FYNNEI. The CDR3 is 11 amino acids. DNA of the CDR3: TGTGCCTCCAACAGGGTGCATGAGCAGTTCTTC. Translation: CASNRVHEQFF.

This clone was counted a single time. The J gene is TRBJ2-3, the V gene TRBV6-6, with 8 bases lining up with TRBD1. The CDR3 consists of 13 residues. The germline gives CDR1 MNHNY, CDR2 SVGAGI (reference sequence). Trimming removed 6 bases from V and 4 bases from J; junction bases left unmatched: 3. In nucleotides, the CDR3 is TGTGCCAGCAGAGACAGGGGAGCAGATACGCAGTATTTT. It codes for CASRDRGADTQYF.

This sequence joins TRBV5-4 and TRBJ2-7, with a weak D call TRBD1 (5 bases). CDR3 size: 17 residues. Germline lookup yields CDR1 SGHNT and CDR2 YYREEE (reference sequence). V lost 4 bases to trimming and J lost 4 bases, with 24 bases between them. The CDR3 DNA reads as TGTGCCAGCAGCCCGGAAAGTGGGGCAAGTGGTTGGTACGAGCAGTACTTC. Translating gives CASSPESGASGWYEQYF.

The chain uses TRBV5-6 and TRBJ2-2; D not certain. From germline, CDR1 is SGHDT and CDR2 YYEEEE. Trimming took off 0 bases at V and 2 bases at J, with 5 bases between the two ends. This CDR3 has 14 amino acids. This CDR3 reads CASSLGHNTGELFF. CDR3 bases: TGTGCCAGCAGCTTGGGGCACAACACCGGGGAGCTGTTTTTT.

Details on this clone: One junction end does not reproduce the germline sequence, and a read error may be involved. The chain links TRBV11-2 to TRBJ1-5; D not resolved. Germline CDR1 is SGHAT and CDR2 is FQNNGV. This CDR3 has 15 amino acids. The CDR3, as DNA: TGTGCCAGCAGCTTAGATCCGACCGGAGGCCGCCCCCAGAATTTT. It yields the protein CASSLDPTGGRPQNF.

V gene TRBV27 combines with J gene TRBJ1-1; D uncertain. V gave up 2 bases and J gave up 1 base, with 8 bases separating them. Per the germline V gene, CDR1 is MNHEY and CDR2 is SMNVEV (reference sequence). The CDR3 is 14 residues long. This CDR3 is CASSLEGGNTEAFF. The CDR3 DNA follows: TGTGCCAGCAGTTTAGAGGGAGGGAACACTGAAGCTTTCTTT.

This clone appeared once. The chain combines TRBV2 with TRBJ2-6, with D possibly being TRBD1 (6 bases). There are 15 residues in the CDR3. V was clipped by 6 bases and J by 0 bases, with 9 bases between them. CDR1 is SNHLY, CDR2 FYNNEI, per germline. The CDR3 DNA sequence: TGTGCCAGCAGCGCGACAGGCTCTGGGGCCAACGTCCTGACTTTC. Translation: CASSATGSGANVLTF.

This rearrangement joins TRBV2 to TRBJ1-1, with 7 bases aligning to TRBD1. V lost 4 bases to trimming and J lost 10 bases; unmatched junction nucleotides: 9. This CDR3 region has 13 residues. Germline assignment: CDR1 SNHLY and CDR2 FYNNEI. CDR3 sequence (DNA): TGTGCCAGCAGTGTCAGGGGGTTAGCTATAGCTTTCTTT. Encoded protein: CASSVRGLAIAFF. The full variable domain, completed using reference TRBV2 and TRBJ1-1, is EPEVTQTPSHQVTQMGQEVILRCVPISNHLYFYWYRQILGQKVEFLVSFYNNEISEKSEIFDDQFSVERPDGSNFTLKIRSTKLEDSAMYFCASSVRGLAIAFFGQGTRLTVV.

This clone was counted only a few times. The V gene is TRBV6-1, the J gene TRBJ2-5; 8 nucleotides align to TRBD1. The length of the CDR3 is 15 residues. The V and J ends lost 7 bases and 4 bases, in that order; junction bases with no gene match: 11. Germline CDR1 and CDR2: MNHNS and SASEGT. The CDR3 DNA is TGTGCCAGCATCCCGGACAGGGCCAGTGTAGAGACCCAGTACTTC. It specifies CASIPDRASVETQYF.

This clone was seen once. One end of the junction fails to match germline, which may point to a read error. CDR3 in DNA: TGTTCCAGCAGCTTAACCGGGACTAGCGGGGTTGAGACCCAGTACTTC. Encoded protein: CSSSLTGTSGVETQYF. The J gene is TRBJ2-5, the V gene TRBV7-9, with 13 bases aligning to TRBD2. The CDR3 is made up of 16 amino acids. Germline V gene sequence: CDR1 SEHNR, CDR2 FQNEAQ (reference sequence). Together with reference TRBV7-9 and TRBJ2-5, the CDR3 gives the full variable domain: DTGVSQNPRHKITKRGQNVTFRCDPISEHNRLYWYRQTLGQGPEFLTYFQNEAQLEKSRLLSDRFSAERPKGSFSTLEIQRTEQGDSAMYLCSSSLTGTSGVETQYFGPGTRLLVL.